Below are 9 T cell receptor beta chains sequenced from a single sample in a study of T cell changes during pregnancy in multiple sclerosis. TCRdb keeps only in-frame clones here, not all; method: immunoSEQ multiplex PCR. The sample lists fewer than 55,000 clones, 80% to 95% occurring once. The sequencing here drew on peripheral blood, taken after pregnancy. The receptors derive from a female donor with multiple sclerosis, enrolled in a pregnancy study.

J is TRBJ2-3 and V is TRBV4-2, with 10 bases lining up with TRBD2. The CDR3 extends over 16 amino acids. Losses at the gene ends were 4 bases for V and 4 bases for J; bases not matched to a gene: 8. The germline V gene encodes CDR1 LGHNA and CDR2 YNFKEQ. Here the CDR3 reads CASSRERAGGSDTQYF. In DNA, the CDR3 is TGTGCCAGCAGCCGGGAGAGAGCGGGGGGGTCAGATACGCAGTATTTT.

The J gene is TRBJ1-2, the V gene TRBV7-2; possibly TRBD1 for D (5 bases). Germline V gene lookup returns CDR1 SGHTA and CDR2 FQGNSA. The CDR3 spans 15 residues. V was trimmed by 5 bases and J by 8 bases, leaving 21 bases between them. For the CDR3, the DNA is TGTGCCAGCAGCCAGCCGGGACGGGAGGGGTTCGGCTACACCTTC. Amino acid sequence: CASSQPGREGFGYTF.

This clone was recorded only once. The V call is TRBV7-2, the J call TRBJ2-3, with 12 bases lining up with TRBD2. V lost 5 bases to trimming and J lost 6 bases; unmatched junction nucleotides: 12. CDR1 is SGHTA, CDR2 FQGNSA, per germline. The CDR3 totals 17 residues. CDR3 in DNA: TGTGCCAGCAGCCTGGGACTAGCGGGTAGAGCAGGGGATACGCAGTATTTT. It encodes CASSLGLAGRAGDTQYF.

The chain carries TRBV7-2 and TRBJ2-1; D is undetermined. V lost 3 bases and J lost 13, with 13 bases in between. The CDR3 is 12 amino acids. The V gene's germline CDR1 is SGHTA and CDR2 FQGNSA. CDR3 region: CASSLRRSSQFF. The CDR3 coding sequence is TGTGCCAGCAGCTTGAGGCGCTCGTCCCAGTTCTTC.

The V call is TRBV19, the J call TRBJ1-2; TRBD1 matches at 9 bases. Germline V gene data show CDR1 as LNHDA and CDR2 as SQIVND (reference sequence). The CDR3 covers 16 residues. V gave up 6 bases and J gave up 2 bases; unmatched junction bases: 10. CDR3 sequence reads: CASSENRGLRNYGYTF. The CDR3 coding sequence is TGTGCCAGTAGCGAAAACAGGGGGCTGAGAAACTATGGCTACACCTTC.

The V gene is TRBV10-2, the J gene TRBJ1-2, with 7 positions matching TRBD1. Germline lookup yields CDR1 WSHSY and CDR2 SAAADI. This CDR3 contains 13 residues. Losses at the gene ends were 6 bases for V and 4 bases for J; bases not matched to a gene: 5. The CDR3: CASSLDRAYGYTF. The CDR3 nucleotides are TGCGCCAGCAGCCTAGACAGGGCCTATGGCTACACCTTC.

The chain uses TRBV4-1 and TRBJ1-5, with D unclear. Germline values: CDR1 MGHRA, CDR2 YSYEKL. This CDR3 region has 14 residues. The V end was cut by 2 bases, the J end by 4 bases, with 9 bases between. The CDR3 sequence: CASSQRHSNQPQHF. In nucleotides, the CDR3 is TGCGCCAGCAGCCAAAGGCACAGTAATCAGCCCCAGCATTTT.

The genes are TRBV5-6 and TRBJ1-2; D remains unclear. The germline V gene encodes CDR1 SGHDT and CDR2 YYEEEE. The germline V and J ends were trimmed by 6 bases and 2 bases, with 17 bases remaining between them. The CDR3 is 15 amino acids. CDR3 in amino acids: CASTPVGVPNYGYTF. As DNA, the CDR3 is TGTGCCAGCACCCCGGTCGGGGTCCCCAACTATGGCTACACCTTC.

The genes are TRBV7-6 and TRBJ1-3; TRBD1 matches 8 bases. The germline gives CDR1 SGHVS, CDR2 FNYEAQ. Trimming took 1 base from V and 0 from J; bases not matched to a gene: 11. The CDR3 is 19 amino acids. CDR3 nucleotides: TGTGCCAGCAGCTTAGAATCTGGTACAGGGGGTAACTCTGGAAACACCATATATTTT. Its protein product is CASSLESGTGGNSGNTIYF.